These 8 T cell receptor beta chains originate from one sample sequenced in a study of blood T cells in healthy people across ages. The second PCR ran about 6 to 12 cycles with a sample-barcoded 5' primer and J-beta primers. Via MiXCR, TCRdb re-called the 5' RACE reads, giving one row per CDR3 protein. This table holds about 580,000 distinct CDR3 sequences, 40% to 55% found once. Input material: blood. All receptors derive from an elderly man in good health.

The chain couples TRBV12-3 or TRBV12-4 to TRBJ2-5; D gene uncertain. The CDR3 length is 12 residues. V dropped 7 bases and J dropped 11 bases, with 17 bases sitting between them. Written as DNA, the CDR3 is TGTGCCAGCAAGCACAGTGACAATGAGCAGTACTTC. Translated, it gives CASKHSDNEQYF.

The CDR3 sequence: CASSPRTGGNNSPLHF. The CDR3 coding sequence is TGCGCCAGCAGCCCGAGGACAGGTGGGAATAATTCACCCCTCCACTTT. This sequence joins TRBV4-3 and TRBJ1-6, with 7 positions matching TRBD1. V dropped 4 bases and J dropped 5; count of bases not matched to a gene: 8. CDR3 size: 16 residues. Germline V lookup: CDR1 LGHNA, CDR2 YSLEER.

This clonotype has a count of ten or more. The V gene is TRBV10-3, the J gene TRBJ2-1; 10 nucleotides agree with TRBD2. Looked up from germline, CDR1 is ENHRY and CDR2 is SYGVKD. Trimming cost V 3 bases and J 4 bases; bases outside gene matches: 9. The CDR3 extends over 17 amino acids. This chain's CDR3 is CAISDNSGRASYNEQFF. DNA for the CDR3: TGTGCCATCAGTGATAACAGCGGGAGGGCCTCTTACAATGAGCAGTTCTTC.

This clonotype appeared many times. The chain uses TRBV6-5 and TRBJ2-7, with D perhaps TRBD1 (6 bases). V lost 6 bases and J lost 0, with 15 bases in between. Germline V gene data show CDR1 as MNHEY and CDR2 as SVGAGI. The CDR3 runs 15 residues. The CDR3 DNA reads as TGTGCCAGCAGCCCGGGACACTCTTCCTCCTACGAGCAGTACTTC. Residues: CASSPGHSSSYEQYF.

Comment on this clonotype: With a much larger clone just one base away, this may be a read error. The V call is TRBV7-2, the J call TRBJ2-5; no definite D call. This CDR3 spans 12 amino acids. Looked up from germline, CDR1 is SGHTA and CDR2 is FQGNSA. V lost 5 bases to trimming and J lost 11 bases, with 15 bases between them. CDR3 residues: CASSPGPYKQYF. Written as DNA, the CDR3 is TGTGCCAGCAGCCCCGGTCCCTACAAGCAGTACTTC.

Note on this clonotype: A much larger clone differs by one base, so this may be a read error. The rearrangement links TRBV7-2 to TRBJ2-1; tentatively, D is TRBD1 (5 bases). CDR1 and CDR2 (germline): SGHTA, FQGNSA. The CDR3 sequence is 14 residues long. CDR3 bases: TGTGCCAGCACCTTGGGGCCGTCTTACAGTGAGCAGTTCTTC. It translates to CASTLGPSYSEQFF. Based on the CDR3 plus reference TRBV7-2 and TRBJ2-1, the full variable domain is GAGVSQSPSNKVTEKGKDVELRCDPISGHTALYWYRQSLGQGLEFLIYFQGNSAPDKSGLPSDRFSAERTGGSVSTLTIQRTQQEDSAVYLCASTLGPSYSEQFFGPGTRLTVL.

This chain uses TRBV7-2 with TRBJ2-7; 9 positions agree with TRBD1. The J segment lost 5 bases and the V segment lost 5 bases, leaving 10 bases of the junction unmatched. The CDR3 spans 15 residues. Germline CDR1 SGHTA, CDR2 FQGNSA. The CDR3 DNA reads as TGTGCCAGCAGCACGTCCGGGACAGGGTTCGACGAGCAGTACTTC. This codes for CASSTSGTGFDEQYF. The full variable domain, its missing parts supplied by reference TRBV7-2 and TRBJ2-7, is GAGVSQSPSNKVTEKGKDVELRCDPISGHTALYWYRQSLGQGLEFLIYFQGNSAPDKSGLPSDRFSAERTGGSVSTLTIQRTQQEDSAVYLCASSTSGTGFDEQYFGPGTRLTVT.

There are a few counts of this clonotype. The chain couples TRBV12-3 or TRBV12-4 to TRBJ2-5, with D maybe TRBD1 (5 bases). The CDR3 has 14 amino acids. V was trimmed by 4 bases and J by 2 bases, leaving 11 bases between them. The CDR3 nucleotides are TGTGCCAGCAGTTATGGGGCAGAGCAAGAGACCCAGTACTTC. Protein product: CASSYGAEQETQYF.